Sequencing of this T cell receptor beta chain was carried out in a study of T-cell memory formation after mild COVID-19. Study-level background: The study found TCR clusters largely donor specific. Study-level results: Prior to infection, memory already included some responding clones, suggesting cross-reactive memory joined.

This CDR3 region has 12 residues. The V end was cut by 3 bases, the J end by 14 bases, with 15 bases between. Germline CDR1 is KGHDR and CDR2 is SFDVKD. TCRdb reanalysed the 5' RACE reads using MiXCR and keeps one entry per CDR3 protein. The sample contains 110,000 to 150,000 distinct CDR3 sequences, under 30% of which appear only once. A remark on this clonotype: The antigen is undetermined.

Input material: PBMCs or a T cell subset sorted from them (not recorded which). This chain links TRBV24-1 with TRBJ1-1; D might be TRBD1 (6 bases). This clonotype originated in an adult woman who had mild COVID-19 (a few samples of this study predate the infection). Cell type and time point are not known. The CDR3, as DNA: TGTGCCACCAGTGATCCTGGGGGCCCGTGCTTCTTT. This translates into CATSDPGGPCFF.